The sequence of this T cell receptor (beta chain) was determined in a study of identical twins. TCRdb re-analysed the 5' RACE reads in MiXCR, keeping a single row per CDR3 protein. The table shows about 810,000 distinct CDR3 sequences, with roughly 12% occurring only once. The CDR3 sequence is 14 residues long. Germline V CDR1 and CDR2: LGHNA, YNFKEQ. Trimming stripped 0 bases from V and 2 bases from J, with 8 bases between. The sample was also reused in another study, on yellow fever vaccine responses in identical twins.

The clonotype originates from a woman between 18 and 29 years old in good health. This chain connects TRBV4-2 to TRBJ2-7; a possible D gene is TRBD2 (5 bases). The sample comprised PBMCs. CDR3 in DNA: TGTGCCAGCAGCCAAGAACTCGGGGCCTACGAGCAGTACTTC. It is translated as CASSQELGAYEQYF.